A selection of T cell receptor beta chains follows, all from one sample in a study of blood T cell repertoires in COVID-19. Sequenced by immunoSEQ multiplex PCR; TCRdb stores in-frame clones only, minus some. This table has 85,000 to 95,000 clones, roughly nine tenths appearing once. Sequenced sample: peripheral blood. Every receptor here comes from a man aged 60 to 69 with COVID-19, enrolled during active disease. The CDR3 runs from the conserved cysteine through the conserved F or W. Fields, in order: J gene, V gene, D gene, clone size, CDR3 DNA, CDR3 protein. The D gene is left open where the match is weak. Clone size, where shown, is once, few, many, or a class for clones that have expanded.

TRBJ1-3 TRBV6-5 NA NA TGTGCCAGCAGTTATATGGCCTTCTCTGGAAACACCATATATTTT CASSYMAFSGNTIYF
TRBJ1-1 TRBV5-1 NA once TGCGCCAGCAGCTTGGGACAGCCCATGAACACTGAAGCTTTCTTT CASSLGQPMNTEAFF
TRBJ1-1 TRBV12-3/TRBV12-4 TRBD1 NA TGTGCCAGCAGTCCCCGGGACAGGGGTGAAGCTTTCTTT CASSPRDRGEAFF
TRBJ2-7 TRBV30 NA NA TGTGCCTGGAGCTTAACAGGGAACGAGCAGTACTTC CAWSLTGNEQYF
TRBJ2-2 TRBV30 NA NA TGTGCCTGGAGGAGAGGGCAAAGCGGGGAGCTGTTTTTT CAWRRGQSGELFF
TRBJ2-2 TRBV10-2 TRBD2 few TGCGCCAGCATCGGACTAGCGGGAGCCGGGGAGCTGTTTTTT CASIGLAGAGELFF
TRBJ2-2 TRBV10-3 TRBD2 NA TGTGCCATCAGCACTAGCGCGAACACCGGGGAGCTGTTTTTT CAISTSANTGELFF
TRBJ2-3 TRBV27 NA NA TGTGCCAGCGGAGCGGGTTATACGCAGTATTTT CASGAGYTQYF
TRBJ1-2 TRBV28 TRBD1 NA TGTGCCAGCAGAACAGGGGGCGGCTATGGCTACACCTTC CASRTGGGYGYTF
TRBJ1-2 TRBV4-2 NA NA TGTGCCAGCAGCCAAGATGCGAATTTGAACTATGGCTACACCTTC CASSQDANLNYGYTF
TRBJ2-7 TRBV5-1 TRBD1 NA TGCGCCAGCAGATGGGACAGGGGGCTGTACGAGCAGTACTTC CASRWDRGLYEQYF
TRBJ2-7 TRBV9 TRBD2 NA TGTGCCAGCAGCGTAGGGAGCGGGACTAGCGAGCAGTACTTC CASSVGSGTSEQYF
TRBJ2-7 TRBV30 TRBD2 once TGTGCCCTGGGGGGGATGGGAGCGGGAAGTGGCGAGCAGTACTTC CALGGMGAGSGEQYF
TRBJ1-4 TRBV18 NA NA TGTGCCAGCTCACCACCGAGTAGGGGGGGAAATGAAAAACTGTTTTTT CASSPPSRGGNEKLFF
TRBJ1-2 TRBV4-1 TRBD1 NA TGCGCCAGCAGCCCTGGACAGGGGCATGGCTACACCTTC CASSPGQGHGYTF
TRBJ1-5 TRBV5-1 NA NA TGCGCCAGCAGCTTGGGAGGGAGCCAGCCCCAGCATTTT CASSLGGSQPQHF
TRBJ1-1 TRBV6-5 NA NA TGTGCCAGCACGCCACCCGGGGGGACTGAAGCTTTCTTT CASTPPGGTEAFF
TRBJ1-1 TRBV6-5 NA NA TGTGCCAGCAGTTACCGAGGCAACACTGAAGCTTTCTTT CASSYRGNTEAFF
TRBJ2-3 TRBV4-3 NA NA TGCGCCAGCCCCGCTCAGGCGAGCACAGATACGCAGTATTTT CASPAQASTDTQYF
TRBJ2-1 TRBV19 TRBD2 NA TGTGCCAGTAGTTCGACTAGCGGGTGGCCCCCCCACAATGAGCAGTTCTTC CASSSTSGWPPHNEQFF
TRBJ1-5 TRBV19 NA NA TGTGCCAGTAGTATACGAGATAGCAATCAGCCCCAGCATTTT CASSIRDSNQPQHF
TRBJ2-1 TRBV7-3 TRBD2 NA TGTGCCAGCAGCTTAACCGGACTAGCGGTGAATGAGCAGTTCTTC CASSLTGLAVNEQFF
TRBJ2-7 TRBV11-3 TRBD2 NA TGTGCCAGCAGTTATAGCGGGAGTGGCTACGAGCAGTACTTC CASSYSGSGYEQYF
TRBJ1-6 TRBV7-9 NA NA TGTGCCAGCAGCTTGGCCCAAGATTCACCCCTCCACTTT CASSLAQDSPLHF
TRBJ1-6 TRBV15 NA NA TGTGCCACCAGCAGTTCATCTAATTCACCCCTCCACTTT CATSSSSNSPLHF
TRBJ1-2 TRBV19 TRBD1 NA TGTGCCAGTAGTATAGCAGGGACAGGGGCTCCGAGTTATGGCTACACCTTC CASSIAGTGAPSYGYTF
TRBJ2-7 TRBV5-1 TRBD2 NA TGCGCCAGCAGCCCCGGGACTAGCGGCCAGGACCAGTACTTC CASSPGTSGQDQYF
TRBJ2-1 TRBV19 TRBD1 NA TGTGCCAGCGAAATAGGACAGGGGGCAAACAATGAGCAGTTCTTC CASEIGQGANNEQFF
TRBJ2-7 TRBV3-1/TRBV3-2 NA NA TGTGCCAGCAGCCATGCCGGAGGGCACGAGCAGTACTTC CASSHAGGHEQYF